This entry concerns a single TCR beta chain. The antigen remains undetermined. It was into CD45RA+ naive and CD45RA-negative memory subsets that the CD4+ cells were split. Some clones are missing from TCRdb's copy, which holds only in-frame ones; the method was immunoSEQ multiplex PCR. This table holds about 1.5 million clones, around 98% found once. These data originate in a study of shared clonotypes between healthy human individuals. Trimming took 5 bases from V and 8 from J; bases not matched to a gene: 5. The CDR3 is 14 amino acids. CDR1 is SQVTM and CDR2 is ANQGSEA in the germline V gene. Whole-study results and caveats: Estimated richness values were generally larger in naive subsets than in memory subsets. The sole specimen, blood, was sampled, and tissue repertoires likely differ.

The sequence came from a man in his thirties or forties in good health. The rearrangement links TRBV29-1 to TRBJ2-1; 14 nucleotides match TRBD2. The sequencing sample was made of naive CD4+ T cells sorted from blood. Sample subset: CD45RA+ positively selected. CDR3 amino acids: CSVPTSGRDHEQFF. In nucleotides, the CDR3 is TGCAGCGTTCCGACTAGCGGGAGGGACCATGAGCAGTTCTTC.